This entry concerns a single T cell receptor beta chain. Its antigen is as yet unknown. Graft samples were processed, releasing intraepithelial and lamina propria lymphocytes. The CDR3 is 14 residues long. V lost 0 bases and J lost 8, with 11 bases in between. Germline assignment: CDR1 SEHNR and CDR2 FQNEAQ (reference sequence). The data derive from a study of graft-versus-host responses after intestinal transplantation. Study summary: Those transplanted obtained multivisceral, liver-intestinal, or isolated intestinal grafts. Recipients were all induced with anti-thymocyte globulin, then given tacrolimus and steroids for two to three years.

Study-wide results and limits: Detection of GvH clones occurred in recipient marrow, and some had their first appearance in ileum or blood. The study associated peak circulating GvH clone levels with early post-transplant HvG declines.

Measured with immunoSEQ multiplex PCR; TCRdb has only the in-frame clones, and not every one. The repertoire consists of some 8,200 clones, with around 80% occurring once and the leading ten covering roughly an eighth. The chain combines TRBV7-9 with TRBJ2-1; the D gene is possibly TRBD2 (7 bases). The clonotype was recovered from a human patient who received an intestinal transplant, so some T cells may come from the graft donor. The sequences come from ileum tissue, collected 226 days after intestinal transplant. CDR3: CASSLAGGLDEQFF. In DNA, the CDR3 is TGTGCCAGCAGCTTAGCGGGGGGGCTGGATGAGCAGTTCTTC.